What follows are 29 T cell receptor beta chains derived from one specimen sequenced in a study of shared clonotypes between healthy human individuals. Clones were sequenced by immunoSEQ multiplex PCR, and TCRdb holds only the in-frame ones, with some missing. The sample yields 2,500,000 or so clones, roughly nine tenths seen once. Sequencing was carried out using naive CD4+ T cells sorted from blood. The subset: CD45RA+ positively selected. Receptor source: a man between 18 and 29 years old in good health.

In the case of this clone: In the same sample, other DNA sequences code for this CDR3. CDR3 region: CSVRDRAYEQYF. Written as DNA, the CDR3 is TGCAGCGTGCGGGACAGGGCCTACGAGCAGTACTTC. The chain joins TRBV29-1 to TRBJ2-7; 9 positions match TRBD1. The length of the CDR3 is 12 residues. V was clipped by 6 bases and J by 2 bases; unmatched bases: 2. Germline CDR1 and CDR2: SQVTM and ANQGSEA.

This chain joins TRBV30 and TRBJ2-7; D gene unclear. CDR1 and CDR2 from the germline V gene are GTSNPN and SVGIG (reference sequence). This CDR3 region has 14 residues. V was shortened by 4 bases and J by 4 bases, with 17 bases between the two germline ends. This CDR3 is CAWNLEPWVYEQYF. In DNA, the CDR3 is TGTGCCTGGAATCTGGAGCCCTGGGTTTACGAGCAGTACTTC.

The chain uses TRBV4-3 and TRBJ2-5; the D gene is possibly TRBD2 (5 bases). This CDR3 is built from 16 residues. Germline CDR1 reads LGHNA; CDR2 reads YSLEER. V was trimmed by 4 bases and J by 3 bases, leaving 18 bases between them. CDR3 sequence: CASSLLVDGEKETQYF. DNA for the CDR3: TGCGCCAGCAGCCTGTTGGTGGACGGGGAAAAAGAGACCCAGTACTTC.

This clone was recorded a few times. The chain recombines TRBV30 with TRBJ1-1, with no clear D. V dropped 3 bases and J dropped 11 bases, with 13 bases sitting between them. Per germline, CDR1 GTSNPN and CDR2 SVGIG (reference sequence). The CDR3 runs to 11 residues. The CDR3 region has the DNA TGTGCCTGGAGGGACTATAGGCGGGCTTTCTTT. Translating gives CAWRDYRRAFF. The complete variable domain, with remaining parts taken from reference TRBV30 and TRBJ1-1, reads SQTIHQWPATLVQPVGSPLSLECTVEGTSNPNLYWYRQAAGRGLQLLFYSVGIGQISSEVPQNLSASRPQDRQFILSSKKLLLSDSGFYLCAWRDYRRAFFGQGTRLTVV.

The chain recombines TRBV7-9 with TRBJ1-2; no reliable D call. The CDR3 length is 13 residues. Germline V CDR1 and CDR2: SEHNR, FQNEAQ (reference sequence). Deletions cut 5 bases from V and 1 base from J, with 8 bases between. The CDR3 loop reads CASSPQYNYGYTF. DNA of the CDR3: TGTGCCAGCAGCCCGCAGTATAACTATGGCTACACCTTC. Based on the CDR3 plus reference TRBV7-9 and TRBJ1-2, the full variable domain is DTGVSQNPRHKITKRGQNVTFRCDPISEHNRLYWYRQTLGQGPEFLTYFQNEAQLEKSRLLSDRFSAERPKGSFSTLEIQRTEQGDSAMYLCASSPQYNYGYTFGSGTRLTVV.

This clone has only one observation. The gene calls are TRBV6-1 and TRBJ1-6, with TRBD1 as a possible D gene (6 bases). Germline V gives CDR1 MNHNS, CDR2 SASEGT. V lost 7 bases, J lost 7 bases, and 14 bases lay in between. This CDR3 spans 14 amino acids. Here the CDR3 DNA reads TGTGCCAGCAAACAGGGTGGGGAGAATTCACCCCTCCACTTT. This encodes CASKQGGENSPLHF.

The rearrangement links TRBV6-5 to TRBJ1-4; TRBD1 is a possible D gene (6 bases). Germline loops: CDR1 MNHEY, CDR2 SVGAGI. V dropped 3 bases and J dropped 5 bases, with 13 bases sitting between them. CDR3 length: 15 amino acids. CDR3 nucleotides: TGTGCCAGCAGTTATACCGGGACAAGGAATGAAAAACTGTTTTTT. Its translation is CASSYTGTRNEKLFF.

V gene TRBV18 combines with J gene TRBJ2-4; 7 bases are a match to TRBD1. V gave up 3 bases and J gave up 2 bases; unmatched junction bases: 7. Germline lookup yields CDR1 KGHSH and CDR2 LQKENI. The CDR3 runs 16 residues. CDR3 residues: CASSPSTGLTKNIQYF. CDR3 sequence (DNA): TGTGCCAGCTCACCCTCGACAGGGCTAACCAAAAACATTCAGTACTTC.

The chain employs TRBV19 and TRBJ1-1; a weak D match, TRBD1 (5 bases). V gave up 1 base and J gave up 1 base, with 10 bases separating them. The CDR3 runs 15 residues. The germline gives CDR1 LNHDA, CDR2 SQIVND (reference sequence). The CDR3 region is CASSIALQANTEAFF. The CDR3 DNA is TGTGCCAGTAGTATAGCTCTACAGGCGAACACTGAAGCTTTCTTT. Variable domain in full (rest from reference TRBV19 and TRBJ1-1): DGGITQSPKYLFRKEGQNVTLSCEQNLNHDAMYWYRQDPGQGLRLIYYSQIVNDFQKGDIAEGYSVSREKKESFPLTVTSAQKNPTAFYLCASSIALQANTEAFFGQGTRLTVV.

This chain uses TRBV4-1 with TRBJ2-7, with D tentatively TRBD1 (7 bases). Germline values: CDR1 MGHRA, CDR2 YSYEKL. The ends were cut back, 0 bases at V and 4 bases at J, with 16 bases in the middle. The CDR3 is made up of 16 amino acids. DNA for the CDR3: TGCGCCAGCAGCCAAGATTCGTCAGGGGGGAATTACGAGCAGTACTTC. Translated, it gives CASSQDSSGGNYEQYF.

This chain joins TRBV5-6 and TRBJ2-3, with 11 positions matching TRBD2. The germline CDR1 and CDR2 sequences are SGHDT and YYEEEE. This CDR3 comprises 15 residues. The V gene end was trimmed by 6 bases and the J gene end by 3 bases; junction bases not matched to a gene: 6. The CDR3 region has the DNA TGTGCCAGCACTCCACTAGCGGGGGTGACAGATACGCAGTATTTT. Its translation is CASTPLAGVTDTQYF.

CDR3 sequence reads: CASSWEPGLSSGANVLTF. The CDR3 DNA is TGTGCCAGCAGCTGGGAACCGGGACTCAGCTCTGGGGCCAACGTCCTGACTTTC. The gene calls are TRBV5-6 and TRBJ2-6; D possibly corresponds to TRBD2 (6 bases). The V end was cut by 3 bases, the J end by 0 bases, with 16 bases between. The germline V gene encodes CDR1 SGHDT and CDR2 YYEEEE. The CDR3 contains 18 residues.

Note on this clone: Within the sample, other DNA sequences also encode this same CDR3. The CDR3 protein is CASSLGGSSYEQYF. As DNA, the CDR3 is TGTGCCAGCAGCTTAGGGGGAAGCTCCTACGAGCAGTACTTC. J is TRBJ2-7 and V is TRBV11-3, with D unresolved. The CDR3 is 14 amino acids. With 1 base removed from V and 0 bases from J, the gap between germline ends came to 7 bases. Germline V gene data show CDR1 as SGHNT and CDR2 as YENEEA.

The chain couples TRBV7-2 to TRBJ2-7; possibly TRBD1 for D (6 bases). Trimming took off 5 bases at V and 6 bases at J, with 11 bases between the two ends. The germline CDR1 and CDR2 sequences are SGHTA and FQGNSA. The CDR3 length is 12 residues. The CDR3 coding sequence is TGTGCCAGCAGCAATAGGGGGTCCGAGCAGTACTTC. Encoded protein: CASSNRGSEQYF.

The chain combines TRBV6-1 with TRBJ1-5; D ambiguous. CDR3 length: 13 amino acids. The V and J ends lost 7 bases and 6 bases respectively, with 13 bases between them. Germline V lookup: CDR1 MNHNS, CDR2 SASEGT. The CDR3 region is CASIPPGRQPQHF. CDR3 nucleotide sequence: TGTGCCAGCATTCCTCCCGGGCGTCAGCCCCAGCATTTT.

This chain connects TRBV5-1 to TRBJ1-1; D is ambiguous. CDR1 and CDR2 from the germline V gene are SGHRS and YFSETQ. Trimming took off 4 bases at V and 4 bases at J, with 17 bases between the two ends. CDR3 length: 15 amino acids. CDR3 in amino acids: CASSTDTSGVTEAFF. CDR3 bases: TGCGCCAGCAGCACCGACACCTCCGGGGTCACTGAAGCTTTCTTT.

The chain has TRBV5-1 and TRBJ2-5; TRBD2 aligns across 13 bases. Germline CDR1 and CDR2: SGHRS and YFSETQ. CDR3 size: 17 residues. V shed 4 bases, J shed 2 bases, and the junction held 8 bases outside the gene matches. CDR3 in amino acids: CASSPQTSGGKQETQYF. DNA for the CDR3: TGCGCCAGCAGCCCTCAGACTAGCGGGGGGAAGCAAGAGACCCAGTACTTC.

The V call is TRBV29-1, the J call TRBJ1-1, with no clear D. This CDR3 comprises 14 residues. V was trimmed by 6 bases and J by 3 bases, leaving 17 bases between them. CDR1 is SQVTM, CDR2 ANQGSEA, per germline. CDR3 nucleotides: TGCAGCGTAGCATACATGACCTCGGACACTGAAGCTTTCTTT. Translated, it gives CSVAYMTSDTEAFF.

The chain's CDR3 is CASSLVAGEQYF. The CDR3 coding sequence is TGTGCCAGCAGCTTAGTAGCGGGCGAGCAGTACTTC. The chain uses TRBV7-2 and TRBJ2-7; TRBD2 agrees at 7 bases. CDR1 is SGHTA and CDR2 is FQGNSA in the germline V gene. CDR3 length: 12 residues. Trimming cost V 1 base and J 6 bases; bases outside gene matches: 0.

The chain joins TRBV28 to TRBJ1-2, with 7 bases identical to TRBD1. CDR1 is MDHEN, CDR2 SYDVKM, per germline. Trimming at V came to 6 bases and at J to 4 bases, leaving 8 bases not matched to a gene. The CDR3 is 14 amino acids. This CDR3 reads CASRSGTEVYGYTF. The CDR3 nucleotides read TGTGCCAGCAGGTCCGGGACAGAAGTCTATGGCTACACCTTC.

The rearrangement uses TRBV5-1 and TRBJ2-1; 8 nucleotides agree with TRBD2. The trim removed 5 bases at V and 0 bases at J, leaving 4 bases unmatched. CDR1 is SGHRS and CDR2 is YFSETQ in the germline V gene. The CDR3 consists of 15 residues. CDR3 protein: CASRSSGFSYNEQFF. CDR3 nucleotides: TGCGCCAGCAGGTCTAGCGGGTTCTCCTACAATGAGCAGTTCTTC.

Notes on this clone: Other DNA sequences in the sample encode the same CDR3. The CDR3 spells CASSIGTSGSTDTQYF. CDR3 DNA sequence: TGTGCCAGCAGCATTGGGACTAGCGGGAGCACAGATACGCAGTATTTT. The chain is built from TRBV7-9 and TRBJ2-3; 12 positions match TRBD2. The trim removed 5 bases at V and 0 bases at J, leaving 3 bases unmatched. The CDR3 is 16 residues long. Germline V gives CDR1 SEHNR, CDR2 FQNEAQ (reference sequence).

The rearrangement uses TRBV4-3 and TRBJ2-3; 11 positions agree with TRBD2. This CDR3 has 16 residues. The J segment lost 4 bases and the V segment lost 4 bases, leaving 7 bases of the junction unmatched. From germline, CDR1 is LGHNA and CDR2 YSLEER. The CDR3 region has the DNA TGCGCCAGCAGCCCTTCTGGACTAGCGGGTCCAGATACGCAGTATTTT. Its protein product is CASSPSGLAGPDTQYF.

The chain uses TRBV7-9 and TRBJ1-6; 10 bases align to TRBD1. The CDR3 length is 16 residues. The V gene end was trimmed by 8 bases and the J gene end by 6 bases; junction bases not matched to a gene: 10. The germline CDR1 and CDR2 sequences are SEHNR and FQNEAQ (reference sequence). As DNA, the CDR3 is TGTGCCAGCGTTCGCGGGACAGGGGAGGGTAATTCACCCCTCCACTTT. Its translation: CASVRGTGEGNSPLHF. Based on the CDR3 plus reference TRBV7-9 and TRBJ1-6, the full variable domain is DTGVSQNPRHKITKRGQNVTFRCDPISEHNRLYWYRQTLGQGPEFLTYFQNEAQLEKSRLLSDRFSAERPKGSFSTLEIQRTEQGDSAMYLCASVRGTGEGNSPLHFGNGTRLTVT.

The chain joins TRBV7-2 to TRBJ2-3, with 7 bases fitting TRBD2. Germline lookup yields CDR1 SGHTA and CDR2 FQGNSA. Germline trimming cut 2 bases from V and 0 bases from J; bases unmatched to any gene: 14. This CDR3 comprises 19 residues. Here the CDR3 DNA reads TGTGCCAGCAGCTTAACTCACCAGACTAGCCCTTTCAGCACAGATACGCAGTATTTT. This encodes CASSLTHQTSPFSTDTQYF.

The rearrangement links TRBV5-1 to TRBJ1-5; D gene unclear. Germline lookup yields CDR1 SGHRS and CDR2 YFSETQ. V lost 2 bases and J 7 bases, leaving 7 bases between the germline ends. The CDR3 is 12 residues long. The CDR3 sequence is CASSFTGQPQHF. In DNA form, the CDR3 reads TGCGCCAGCAGCTTTACGGGACAGCCCCAGCATTTT. Based on the CDR3 plus reference TRBV5-1 and TRBJ1-5, the full variable domain is KAGVTQTPRYLIKTRGQQVTLSCSPISGHRSVSWYQQTPGQGLQFLFEYFSETQRNKGNFPGRFSGRQFSNSRSEMNVSTLELGDSALYLCASSFTGQPQHFGDGTRLSIL.

This chain links TRBV5-5 with TRBJ2-7; TRBD1 agrees at 10 bases. The junction had 8 bases not matched to a gene; V was cut back by 5 bases and J by 6 bases. CDR1 is SGHKS, CDR2 YYEKEE, per germline (reference sequence). The CDR3 is 14 amino acids. CDR3 in amino acids: CASSPGQGRGEQYF. CDR3 coding DNA: TGTGCCAGCAGTCCGGGACAGGGGAGAGGCGAGCAGTACTTC. The whole variable domain, remainder taken from reference TRBV5-5 and TRBJ2-7, is DAGVTQSPTHLIKTRGQQVTLRCSPISGHKSVSWYQQVLGQGPQFIFQYYEKEERGRGNFPDRFSARQFPNYSSELNVNALLLGDSALYLCASSPGQGRGEQYFGPGTRLTVT.

V is TRBV19 and J is TRBJ2-4; possibly TRBD1 for D (6 bases). CDR3 length: 14 residues. Germline loops: CDR1 LNHDA, CDR2 SQIVND (reference sequence). Trimming removed 5 bases from V and 8 bases from J, with 16 bases in between. CDR3 DNA: TGTGCCAGTAGTCTAAGACAGGCCCCTTACATTCAGTACTTC. Its protein product is CASSLRQAPYIQYF.

This rearrangement joins TRBV5-5 to TRBJ1-2; 7 bases fit TRBD1. The CDR3 totals 14 residues. V dropped 4 bases and J dropped 7; count of bases not matched to a gene: 10. The germline gives CDR1 SGHKS, CDR2 YYEKEE (reference sequence). CDR3 region: CASSIRQGRVGYTF. The DNA for the CDR3 is TGTGCCAGCAGCATCCGACAGGGAAGGGTTGGCTACACCTTC.